Shown below are 29 T cell receptor beta chains from a single sample sequenced in a study of Tregs in tolerant kidney transplant recipients. The table came from immunoSEQ multiplex PCR; TCRdb's copy has only in-frame clones and leaves some out. The table includes about 64,000 clones, around 87% detected once. Related graft donors supplied nonmyeloablative bone marrow transplants, and mixed chimerism was transient. The sequenced sample was CD4+ T cells from blood (PBMCs), obtained 6 months after the transplant. These receptors all stem from a human patient who received a combined kidney and bone marrow transplant. Certain T cells may be donor cells from the graft.

The chain joins TRBV30 to TRBJ2-2; D not resolved. CDR1 and CDR2 from the germline V gene are GTSNPN and SVGIG (reference sequence). Trimming removed 4 bases from V and 5 bases from J, with 5 bases in between. The CDR3 is 11 residues long. CDR3 bases: TGTGCCTGGAAACTTACCGGGGAGCTGTTTTTT. Its translation: CAWKLTGELFF. The full variable domain, its missing parts supplied by reference TRBV30 and TRBJ2-2, is SQTIHQWPATLVQPVGSPLSLECTVEGTSNPNLYWYRQAAGRGLQLLFYSVGIGQISSEVPQNLSASRPQDRQFILSSKKLLLSDSGFYLCAWKLTGELFFGEGSRLTVL.

The chain employs TRBV7-2 and TRBJ2-7; D possibly corresponds to TRBD2 (6 bases). The V and J ends lost 4 bases and 2 bases respectively, with 9 bases between them. The CDR3 extends over 13 amino acids. Looked up from germline, CDR1 is SGHTA and CDR2 is FQGNSA. The CDR3 region is CASSSGVTYEQYF. CDR3 nucleotide sequence: TGTGCCAGCAGCTCGGGGGTTACCTACGAGCAGTACTTC.

This chain uses TRBV19 with TRBJ2-7; 8 bases map to TRBD1. The CDR3 totals 15 residues. Germline V gene sequence: CDR1 LNHDA, CDR2 SQIVND (reference sequence). J gave up 0 bases and V 4 bases, and 5 bases lay outside the gene matches. In DNA, the CDR3 is TGTGCCAGTAGTACTTTACAGGGGGGCTCCTACGAGCAGTACTTC. Its translation is CASSTLQGGSYEQYF.

This chain uses TRBV19 with TRBJ1-2; the D gene is possibly TRBD1 (6 bases). The CDR3 totals 14 residues. From germline, CDR1 is LNHDA and CDR2 SQIVND (reference sequence). V was shortened by 7 bases and J by 3 bases, with 15 bases between the two germline ends. The CDR3 DNA sequence: TGTGCCAGTACCACAGGGCCTTCCCACTATGGCTACACCTTC. This sequence encodes CASTTGPSHYGYTF.

The chain recombines TRBV4-3 with TRBJ1-2; D unresolved. Trimming removed 0 bases from V and 8 bases from J, with 7 bases in between. Germline CDR1 is LGHNA and CDR2 is YSLEER. This CDR3 is built from 12 residues. CDR3 protein: CASSQDRRGYTF. The CDR3 region has the DNA TGCGCCAGCAGCCAAGATCGGCGGGGCTACACCTTC.

The V gene is TRBV2, the J gene TRBJ1-4, with D possibly matching TRBD1 (5 bases). The CDR3 covers 15 residues. Germline-derived CDR1 and CDR2 are SNHLY and FYNNEI. With 6 bases removed from V and 2 bases from J, the gap between germline ends came to 13 bases. The CDR3 DNA follows: TGTGCCAGCAGGCCTCAGGGACTCACTAATGAAAAACTGTTTTTT. This gives the protein CASRPQGLTNEKLFF. Full variable domain (rest looked up from reference TRBV2 and TRBJ1-4): EPEVTQTPSHQVTQMGQEVILRCVPISNHLYFYWYRQILGQKVEFLVSFYNNEISEKSEIFDDQFSVERPDGSNFTLKIRSTKLEDSAMYFCASRPQGLTNEKLFFGSGTQLSVL.

The chain has TRBV18 and TRBJ1-1, with 8 bases fitting TRBD1. The length of the CDR3 is 13 residues. J was trimmed by 4 bases and V by 8 bases; bases with no gene match: 6. Germline V gives CDR1 KGHSH, CDR2 LQKENI. The CDR3 region has the DNA TGTGCCAGCGACAGGGGAATGGCCACTGAAGCTTTCTTT. Amino acid sequence: CASDRGMATEAFF.

In its sample, this clone was seen once. The chain couples TRBV11-2 to TRBJ1-5, with D hard to call. There are 15 residues in the CDR3. V was shortened by 5 bases and J by 3 bases, with 14 bases between the two germline ends. Germline CDR1 SGHAT, CDR2 FQNNGV. This CDR3 is CASSLRIGANQPQHF. CDR3 sequence (DNA): TGTGCCAGCAGCCTCCGGATCGGAGCCAATCAGCCCCAGCATTTT.

The DNA of the CDR3 is TGTGCCAGCAGAACCAGGGGGCGCCGAACCGGGGAGCTGTTTTTT. This gives the protein CASRTRGRRTGELFF. The chain links TRBV6-5 to TRBJ2-2; 8 positions match TRBD1. CDR3 length: 15 residues. Germline-derived CDR1 and CDR2 are MNHEY and SVGAGI. After removal of 6 bases from V and 5 bases from J, the junction contained 8 bases not matched to a gene.

The chain carries TRBV19 and TRBJ2-7; 10 nucleotides match TRBD1. CDR1 LNHDA and CDR2 SQIVND come from the germline V gene (reference sequence). V was clipped by 3 bases and J by 7 bases; unmatched bases: 9. The CDR3 loop spans 15 amino acids. CDR3 protein: CASSISSGQGFEQYF. The CDR3 region has the DNA TGTGCCAGTAGTATTTCCTCGGGACAGGGGTTTGAGCAGTACTTC.

Concerning this clone: This CDR3 is also generated by other DNA sequences in the sample. The chain recombines TRBV2 with TRBJ2-5, with D perhaps matching TRBD2 (5 bases). V was clipped by 3 bases and J by 4 bases, with 9 bases between them. The CDR3 is 13 residues long. The germline V gene encodes CDR1 SNHLY and CDR2 FYNNEI. The CDR3 region has the DNA TGTGCCAGCAGTGATGTCGCGGGAGAGACCCAGTACTTC. It translates to CASSDVAGETQYF.

V and J are TRBV4-2 and TRBJ2-3; TRBD2 might be the D (6 bases). V gave up 0 bases and J gave up 0 bases, with 7 bases separating them. This CDR3 has 15 amino acids. CDR1 is LGHNA and CDR2 is YNFKEQ in the germline V gene. The CDR3 protein is CASSQEGRSTDTQYF. The CDR3 DNA reads TGTGCCAGCAGCCAAGAAGGGAGGAGCACAGATACGCAGTATTTT.

The rearrangement links TRBV6-5 to TRBJ1-2, with 7 positions matching TRBD1. The germline CDR1 and CDR2 sequences are MNHEY and SVGAGI. This CDR3 comprises 14 residues. J gave up 5 bases and V 6 bases, and 9 bases lay outside the gene matches. CDR3 sequence: CASSSGQKIYGYTF. The CDR3 bases are TGTGCCAGCAGCTCGGGACAGAAAATATATGGCTACACCTTC.

This chain joins TRBV15 and TRBJ2-1, with D maybe TRBD2 (6 bases). V dropped 0 bases and J dropped 7 bases, with 13 bases sitting between them. CDR1 is LNHNV, CDR2 YYDKDF, per germline (reference sequence). The CDR3 consists of 15 residues. This chain's CDR3 is CATSRESWSGNEQFF. CDR3 sequence (DNA): TGTGCCACCAGCAGAGAGTCGTGGAGCGGGAATGAGCAGTTCTTC.

The rearrangement joins TRBV5-1 to TRBJ2-1; 11 bases map to TRBD2. Germline V gene lookup returns CDR1 SGHRS and CDR2 YFSETQ. CDR3 size: 18 residues. V trimming: 2 bases; J trimming: 0 bases; junction bases outside the gene matches: 7. The CDR3 loop is CASSFILAGGSSYNEQFF. The CDR3 nucleotides read TGCGCCAGCAGCTTCATCCTAGCGGGGGGAAGCTCCTACAATGAGCAGTTCTTC.

The V gene is TRBV7-9, the J gene TRBJ2-7; the D gene is possibly TRBD1 (6 bases). CDR1 SEHNR and CDR2 FQNEAQ come from the germline V gene (reference sequence). CDR3 length: 17 amino acids. V shed 4 bases and J shed 1 base, with 20 bases lying between them. CDR3: CASSSSQGILLSYEQYF. In DNA, the CDR3 is TGTGCCAGCAGCTCGTCTCAGGGGATTCTTTTGTCCTACGAGCAGTACTTC. The whole variable domain, remainder taken from reference TRBV7-9 and TRBJ2-7, is DTGVSQNPRHKITKRGQNVTFRCDPISEHNRLYWYRQTLGQGPEFLTYFQNEAQLEKSRLLSDRFSAERPKGSFSTLEIQRTEQGDSAMYLCASSSSQGILLSYEQYFGPGTRLTVT.

The DNA of the CDR3 is TGTGCCAGCAGCCGGGACAGGACAATCTCTGGAAACACCATATATTTT. Translating gives CASSRDRTISGNTIYF. This rearrangement joins TRBV7-2 to TRBJ1-3; 8 positions agree with TRBD1. The CDR3 consists of 16 residues. Germline V gene data show CDR1 as SGHTA and CDR2 as FQGNSA. J was trimmed by 0 bases and V by 5 bases; bases with no gene match: 6.

The chain joins TRBV7-2 to TRBJ1-2, with D perhaps matching TRBD1 (6 bases). The CDR3 has 14 residues. V lost 8 bases, J lost 2 bases, and 15 bases lay in between. Per the germline V gene, CDR1 is SGHTA and CDR2 is FQGNSA. The CDR3 DNA reads TGTGCCAGCTGTAACAGGGATAACAACTATGGCTACACCTTC. This translates into CASCNRDNNYGYTF. Full variable domain (missing parts from reference TRBV7-2 and TRBJ1-2): GAGVSQSPSNKVTEKGKDVELRCDPISGHTALYWYRQSLGQGLEFLIYFQGNSAPDKSGLPSDRFSAERTGGSVSTLTIQRTQQEDSAVYLCASCNRDNNYGYTFGSGTRLTVV.

This clone was seen a handful of times. The chain couples TRBV4-2 to TRBJ2-7; weak D call: TRBD1 (5 bases). Germline CDR1 is LGHNA and CDR2 is YNFKEQ. Trimming took off 4 bases at V and 3 bases at J, with 19 bases between the two ends. This CDR3 comprises 16 residues. This CDR3 is CASSPWSDSPHYEQYF. In DNA form, the CDR3 reads TGTGCCAGCAGCCCCTGGAGTGACAGTCCCCACTACGAGCAGTACTTC.

This clone was counted once. CDR3 residues: CASSPSGSSYEQYF. CDR3 sequence (DNA): TGTGCCAGCAGCCCCAGCGGGAGTAGCTACGAGCAGTACTTC. This sequence joins TRBV5-5 and TRBJ2-7; 8 positions agree with TRBD2. This CDR3 is built from 14 residues. CDR1 is SGHKS and CDR2 is YYEKEE in the germline V gene (reference sequence). J lost 3 bases, V lost 4 bases, and 6 bases had no gene match.

The V and J genes are TRBV11-3 and TRBJ2-5, with TRBD2 matching 7 bases. Germline CDR1 SGHNT, CDR2 YENEEA. The V gene end was trimmed by 1 base and the J gene end by 5 bases; junction bases not matched to a gene: 4. The CDR3 is 14 amino acids. CDR3 coding DNA: TGTGCCAGCAGCTTAGGATGGCGGGGGGAGACCCAGTACTTC. This sequence encodes CASSLGWRGETQYF. The whole variable domain, remainder taken from reference TRBV11-3 and TRBJ2-5, is EAGVVQSPRYKIIEKKQPVAFWCNPISGHNTLYWYLQNLGQGPELLIRYENEEAVDDSQLPKDRFSAERLKGVDSTLKIQPAELGDSAVYLCASSLGWRGETQYFGPGTRLLVL.

The CDR3 DNA reads as TGTGCCAGCAGCTTAGCGTCCGTAGGGCAGGGTGGAAAACTGTTTTTT. Translation gives CASSLASVGQGGKLFF. V and J are TRBV7-6 and TRBJ1-4; TRBD1 is a possible D gene (5 bases). The germline V gene encodes CDR1 SGHVS and CDR2 FNYEAQ. Trimming removed 0 bases at V and 10 bases at J, with 18 bases between. The CDR3 runs to 16 residues.

The chain employs TRBV5-1 and TRBJ1-4; 8 nucleotides match TRBD1. CDR3 length equals 14 residues. Trimming cost V 3 bases and J 8 bases; bases outside gene matches: 6. The germline gives CDR1 SGHRS, CDR2 YFSETQ. CDR3 sequence: CASSSGQGEEKLFF. CDR3 DNA: TGCGCCAGCAGCTCCGGACAGGGTGAAGAAAAACTGTTTTTT.

Here the CDR3 reads CASSLEGGTEAFF. The CDR3 coding sequence is TGTGCCAGCAGCTTAGAAGGGGGCACTGAAGCTTTCTTT. The V and J genes are TRBV11-2 and TRBJ1-1; D possibly corresponds to TRBD1 (6 bases). The CDR3 runs to 13 residues. Trimming removed 0 bases at V and 4 bases at J, with 6 bases between. The germline V gene encodes CDR1 SGHAT and CDR2 FQNNGV.

This rearrangement joins TRBV6-1 to TRBJ2-7; D may be TRBD2 (7 bases). Between the trimmed V and J ends, which lost 4 bases and 5 bases, there was a span of 24 bases. The germline V gene encodes CDR1 MNHNS and CDR2 SASEGT. The CDR3 sequence is 17 residues long. Here the CDR3 reads CASSAGRSGAGDDEQYF. DNA for the CDR3: TGTGCCAGCAGTGCGGGCAGATCGGGGGCGGGAGATGACGAGCAGTACTTC.

This rearrangement joins TRBV12-5 to TRBJ2-2; tentatively, D is TRBD1 (6 bases). The V end was cut by 3 bases, the J end by 3 bases, with 20 bases between. Germline V CDR1 and CDR2: LGHNT, FRNRAP. The CDR3 has 18 amino acids. This CDR3 is CASGFSDKRGSDTGELFF. DNA for the CDR3: TGTGCTAGTGGTTTTTCGGACAAAAGGGGGTCGGACACCGGGGAGCTGTTTTTT.

The chain recombines TRBV12-5 with TRBJ1-4; D gene unclear. This CDR3 spans 14 amino acids. From germline, CDR1 is LGHNT and CDR2 FRNRAP. The V gene lost 7 bases and the J gene lost 4 bases, with 13 bases spanning the gap. CDR3 in amino acids: CASARGLSNEKLFF. The DNA of the CDR3 is TGTGCTAGTGCCCGTGGGCTGAGTAATGAAAAACTGTTTTTT.

The chain links TRBV11-2 to TRBJ1-1; D gene ambiguous. The CDR3 runs 13 residues. Germline V gene lookup returns CDR1 SGHAT and CDR2 FQNNGV. V lost 1 base and J 6 bases, leaving 9 bases between the germline ends. The DNA for the CDR3 is TGTGCCAGCAGCTTAGTTTCACAGTCTGAAGCTTTCTTT. It codes for CASSLVSQSEAFF.

Worth noting for this clone: In the same sample, other DNA sequences code for this CDR3. The chain is built from TRBV5-1 and TRBJ2-5, with 11 bases aligning to TRBD2. V was clipped by 0 bases and J by 5 bases; unmatched bases: 0. Germline CDR1 is SGHRS and CDR2 is YFSETQ. The CDR3 is 14 amino acids. The CDR3, as DNA: TGCGCCAGCAGCTTGGCTAGCGGGGGGGAGACCCAGTACTTC. Translating gives CASSLASGGETQYF.